The following is a T cell receptor (beta chain) sequence with its context. Its antigen is not identified. Random hexamers served to reverse transcribe roughly 0.5 to 1 ug RNA. TCRdb itself ran the immunoSEQ multiplex PCR reads through MiXCR, one entry per CDR3 protein. The sample holds 250,000 to 300,000 distinct CDR3 sequences; more than 75% are singletons and the top ten take 0.11%. V was shortened by 2 bases and J by 5 bases, with 10 bases between the two germline ends. The V gene's germline CDR1 is SNHLY and CDR2 FYNNEI. This CDR3 comprises 13 residues. This sample stems from a study of CD8 T cells in Susac syndrome. Findings and caveats of the study: By the study's own acknowledgment, its TCR sequencing and HLA analysis included relatively few individuals.

The T cells that were sequenced for TCR beta were CD8+ and CD4+ cells from blood. The multiple sclerosis controls were treatment-naive patients affected by stable or active relapsing-remitting disease. The genes are TRBV2 and TRBJ2-7, with D uncertain. The clonotype originates from a human donor with multiple sclerosis. Sequencing was performed on CD8+ T cells from PBMCs. In nucleotides, the CDR3 is TGTGCCAGCAGTGAACCCGGGTACAACGAGCAGTACTTC. This gives the protein CASSEPGYNEQYF.